The 21 T cell receptor beta chains listed next were all sequenced from one sample in a study of blood T cells in healthy people across ages (dated by TCRdb to 2015 to 2017). Library method: 5' RACE. The run used an Illumina HiSeq 2500. The second PCR ran for roughly 7 to 11 cycles and used a J-beta primer mix along with a sample-barcoded 5' primer. TCRdb itself trimmed the public reads at Q25 with fastp, ran MiXCR and retained productive beta chains. Every distinct CDR3 protein forms one entry, paired with its most common genes and DNA. The sample table shows roughly 1,100,000 distinct CDR3 sequences, and 20% to 25% are seen once. About 0.69% of the sample is taken by the ten largest. The data also belong to a second study, concerning T cells of mothers and their children.

Sequencing input: blood. The origin of the receptors is a girl aged 2-9 years in good health.

The genes are TRBV9 and TRBJ2-3; 7 bases fit TRBD2. V shed 0 bases and J 3 bases; nucleotides not matched to a gene: 7. Germline V CDR1 and CDR2: SGDLS, YYNGEE. CDR3 size: 16 residues. CDR3 nucleotide sequence: TGTGCCAGCAGCGTAGAGCCTACTAGCGTAACAGATACGCAGTATTTT. This gives the protein CASSVEPTSVTDTQYF. Supplemented by reference TRBV9 and TRBJ2-3, the full variable domain reads DSGVTQTPKHLITATGQRVTLRCSPRSGDLSVYWYQQSLDQGLQFLIQYYNGEERAKGNILERFSAQQFPDLHSELNLSSLELGDSALYFCASSVEPTSVTDTQYFGPGTRLTVL.

This clonotype was seen a few times. This chain links TRBV20-1 with TRBJ2-7; 8 bases map to TRBD1. Germline V gene data show CDR1 as DFQATT and CDR2 as SNEGSKA (reference sequence). CDR3 length equals 13 residues. Trimming took 5 bases from V and 6 from J; bases not matched to a gene: 9. The DNA for the CDR3 is TGCAGTGCTCCGGGACAGGTGTTCGGCGAGCAGTACTTC. It codes for CSAPGQVFGEQYF.

The rearrangement uses TRBV10-2 and TRBJ2-7; the match to TRBD1 covers 8 bases. The CDR3 consists of 13 residues. V trimming: 10 bases; J trimming: 2 bases; junction bases outside the gene matches: 7. Per the germline V gene, CDR1 is WSHSY and CDR2 is SAAADI. The CDR3 sequence is CATRQGMAYEQYF. CDR3 bases: TGCGCCACCCGACAGGGGATGGCCTACGAGCAGTACTTC.

In its sample, this clonotype was seen a few times. The V and J genes are TRBV29-1 and TRBJ2-7, with 9 bases lining up with TRBD2. CDR3 length: 14 amino acids. Looked up from germline, CDR1 is SQVTM and CDR2 is ANQGSEA. Trimming took 7 bases from V and 6 from J; bases not matched to a gene: 13. The CDR3 region is CSAASGTSTPEQYF. The CDR3 DNA sequence: TGCAGCGCAGCTAGCGGGACAAGCACCCCCGAGCAGTACTTC.

The chain recombines TRBV20-1 with TRBJ1-1; D unresolved. The V gene lost 5 bases and the J gene lost 2 bases, with 9 bases spanning the gap. This CDR3 spans 12 amino acids. CDR1 DFQATT and CDR2 SNEGSKA come from the germline V gene (reference sequence). CDR3 coding DNA: TGCAGTGCTCCAGAGACAAACACTGAAGCTTTCTTT. It yields the protein CSAPETNTEAFF.

V and J are TRBV12-3 or TRBV12-4 and TRBJ1-1; D not certain. This CDR3 comprises 12 residues. Trimming stripped 3 bases from V and 3 bases from J, with 5 bases between. This chain's CDR3 is CASSFPHTEAFF. CDR3 coding DNA: TGTGCCAGCAGTTTTCCCCACACTGAAGCTTTCTTT.

CDR3 in DNA: TGTGCCAGCAGCTTAGGCAGACGAGCGACAGGATGCTACACCTTC. It yields the protein CASSLGRRATGCYTF. The chain has TRBV7-3 and TRBJ1-2, with D perhaps TRBD1 (6 bases). This CDR3 is built from 15 residues. V shed 2 bases and J shed 9 bases, with 19 bases lying between them. The V gene's germline CDR1 is SGHTA and CDR2 FQGTGA.

The V call is TRBV24-1, the J call TRBJ2-2; D remains ambiguous. Trimming stripped 5 bases from V and 4 bases from J, with 1 base between. The CDR3 totals 11 residues. Germline V CDR1 and CDR2: KGHDR, SFDVKD. The CDR3 DNA follows: TGTGCCACCAGTGCCACCGGGGAGCTGTTTTTT. Amino acid sequence: CATSATGELFF.

This clonotype was counted once. The chain has TRBV9 and TRBJ2-3, with 7 bases fitting TRBD2. V lost 0 bases to trimming and J lost 0 bases; unmatched junction nucleotides: 4. Germline V lookup: CDR1 SGDLS, CDR2 YYNGEE. The CDR3 spans 16 residues. CDR3 sequence (DNA): TGTGCCAGCAGCGTAGCTAGCGGATTAAGCACAGATACGCAGTATTTT. It codes for CASSVASGLSTDTQYF.

The chain recombines TRBV7-2 with TRBJ2-1; D is undetermined. Germline V gives CDR1 SGHTA, CDR2 FQGNSA. The V and J ends lost 2 bases and 5 bases respectively, with 10 bases between them. The CDR3 length is 14 residues. The CDR3 DNA sequence: TGTGCCAGCAGCTTAAATTCAATGGACAATGAGCAGTTCTTC. It codes for CASSLNSMDNEQFF.

Only a few counts were recorded for this clonotype. The chain recombines TRBV12-3 or TRBV12-4 with TRBJ1-6, with D uncertain. The CDR3 is 14 amino acids. V lost 2 bases to trimming and J lost 9 bases, with 11 bases between them. The CDR3 region has the DNA TGTGCCAGCAGTTTACGTAATGACGGTTCACCCCTCCACTTT. It encodes CASSLRNDGSPLHF.

This clonotype turned up a few times. The gene calls are TRBV20-1 and TRBJ2-5, with 9 bases matching TRBD1. The CDR3 sequence is 13 residues long. Germline V CDR1 and CDR2: DFQATT, SNEGSKA (reference sequence). Trimming at V came to 3 bases and at J to 11 bases, leaving 10 bases not matched to a gene. CDR3 sequence: CSASQGTGREQYF. The CDR3 bases are TGCAGTGCTAGCCAAGGGACAGGGAGAGAGCAGTACTTC.

V gene TRBV4-1 combines with J gene TRBJ1-2; TRBD1 aligns across 7 bases. The germline V gene has CDR1 MGHRA and CDR2 YSYEKL. The J segment lost 0 bases and the V segment lost 0 bases, leaving 7 bases of the junction unmatched. CDR3 length equals 17 residues. The DNA for the CDR3 is TGCGCCAGCAGCCAAGATACAGGACAGGCAACTAACTATGGCTACACCTTC. It specifies CASSQDTGQATNYGYTF.

The chain employs TRBV7-2 and TRBJ2-5; D is unclear. The assigned J gene may be wrong: the sequence end matches TRBJ2-1 better. The CDR3 contains 15 residues. CDR1 and CDR2 (germline): SGHTA, FQGNSA. The CDR3: CASSLSSSLYNEQFF. The CDR3 DNA reads as TGTGCCAGCAGCCTCTCCAGCTCCCTCTACAATGAGCAGTTCTTC.

The chain combines TRBV7-8 with TRBJ2-2; D may match TRBD1 or TRBD2 (5 bases each). Germline CDR1 SGHVS, CDR2 FQNEAQ. V was trimmed by 4 bases and J by 5 bases, leaving 23 bases between them. The CDR3 covers 18 residues. CDR3 sequence reads: CASSSPRDPSPITGELFF. In DNA form, the CDR3 reads TGTGCCAGCAGCTCACCCCGGGACCCGAGTCCGATAACCGGGGAGCTGTTTTTT. Combining the CDR3 with reference TRBV7-8 and TRBJ2-2 gives the whole variable domain GAGVSQSPRYKVAKRGQDVALRCDPISGHVSLFWYQQALGQGPEFLTYFQNEAQLDKSGLPSDRFFAERPEGSVSTLKIQRTQQEDSAVYLCASSSPRDPSPITGELFFGEGSRLTVL.

This clonotype appeared a few times. The rearrangement uses TRBV20-1 and TRBJ2-1, with TRBD2 as a possible D gene (5 bases). The DNA end is a closer match to TRBJ2-5, so the J assignment may be wrong. Germline lookup yields CDR1 DFQATT and CDR2 SNEGSKA (reference sequence). The CDR3 is 11 amino acids. CDR3 sequence (DNA): TGCAGTGCTAGAGGTCCGGGGTCCCAGTACTTC. This encodes CSARGPGSQYF.

The V and J genes are TRBV7-2 and TRBJ2-2; D unresolved. The CDR3 sequence is 14 residues long. In germline, CDR1 is SGHTA, CDR2 FQGNSA. V was clipped by 1 base and J by 6 bases, with 9 bases between them. The CDR3: CASSLVSRAGELFF. The CDR3 nucleotides read TGTGCCAGCAGCTTAGTTTCCCGCGCCGGGGAGCTGTTTTTT.

The chain has TRBV11-2 and TRBJ2-1, with 7 nucleotides matching TRBD1. The J call may be incorrect, as the DNA end agrees better with TRBJ2-5. Germline CDR1 and CDR2: SGHAT and FQNNGV. The CDR3 length is 15 residues. CDR3: CASSPETGISETQYF. CDR3 nucleotides: TGTGCCTCCAGTCCCGAGACAGGGATTTCAGAGACCCAGTACTTC.

This chain joins TRBV20-1 and TRBJ2-1, with D possibly TRBD1 on 5 matching bases. The germline V gene encodes CDR1 DFQATT and CDR2 SNEGSKA (reference sequence). V gave up 4 bases and J gave up 3 bases, with 7 bases separating them. The CDR3 is 12 residues long. The CDR3 DNA reads as TGCAGTGCTAAGGGGCTCTACAATGAGCAGTTCTTC. Protein product: CSAKGLYNEQFF.

The chain recombines TRBV6-1 with TRBJ2-7; D is possibly TRBD2 (7 bases). Germline CDR1 MNHNS, CDR2 SASEGT. Between the trimmed V and J ends, which lost 8 bases and 4 bases, there was a span of 33 bases. CDR3 size: 19 residues. In nucleotides, the CDR3 is TGTGCCAGCGGGGGGGTTGGGACACCATTCGATCGATTCTCGTACGAGCAGTACTTC. Protein product: CASGGVGTPFDRFSYEQYF.

The CDR3 reads CASSQDYTGRYTEAFF. In DNA form, the CDR3 reads TGCGCCAGCAGCCAAGATTACACAGGGAGGTACACTGAAGCTTTCTTT. The chain joins TRBV4-3 to TRBJ1-1; tentatively, D is TRBD1 (6 bases). Trimming shortened V by 0 bases and J by 3 bases, and 14 bases separated the two germline ends. The CDR3 is 16 residues long. Per germline, CDR1 LGHNA and CDR2 YSLEER.